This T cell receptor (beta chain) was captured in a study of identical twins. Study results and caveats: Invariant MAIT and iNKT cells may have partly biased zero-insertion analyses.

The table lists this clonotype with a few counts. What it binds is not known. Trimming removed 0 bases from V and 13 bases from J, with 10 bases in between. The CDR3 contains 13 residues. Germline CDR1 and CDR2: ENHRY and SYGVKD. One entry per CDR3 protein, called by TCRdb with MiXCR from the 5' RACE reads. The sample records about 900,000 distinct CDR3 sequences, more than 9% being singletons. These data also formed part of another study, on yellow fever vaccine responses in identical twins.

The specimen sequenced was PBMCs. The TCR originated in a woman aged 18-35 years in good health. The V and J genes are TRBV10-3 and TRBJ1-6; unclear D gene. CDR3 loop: CAISESVKTPLHF. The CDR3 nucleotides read TGTGCCATCAGTGAGTCTGTCAAAACGCCCCTCCACTTT.